The 10 T cell receptor beta chains below all came from one sample that was sequenced in a study of blood T cell repertoires in COVID-19. Here immunoSEQ multiplex PCR was the method, and the copy in TCRdb shows in-frame clones only, minus some. Here the sample spans roughly 77,000 clones, roughly 89% being singletons. Sequencing used peripheral blood. These receptors originate from a man aged 45-60 years with active COVID-19.

The chain couples TRBV3-1 (or the pseudogene TRBV3-2) to TRBJ2-1; D may be TRBD2 (7 bases). V was shortened by 0 bases and J by 15 bases, with 21 bases between the two germline ends. Per the germline V gene, CDR1 is LGHDT and CDR2 is YNNKEL (reference sequence). The CDR3 runs 15 residues. CDR3 coding DNA: TGTGCCAGCAGCCAAGACCCAGTCCGGGGGGCCCCGAGGTTCTTC. Translating it yields CASSQDPVRGAPRFF.

This chain links TRBV3-1 (or the pseudogene TRBV3-2) with TRBJ2-7, with a tentative D call TRBD2 (7 bases). V was pared by 7 bases and J by 8 bases, with 24 bases between. In germline, CDR1 is LGHDT, CDR2 YNNKEL (reference sequence). The CDR3 length is 15 residues. CDR3 region: CASTGRGQGHRQQYF. The CDR3 nucleotides are TGTGCCAGCACCGGGCGGGGGCAGGGACATAGGCAGCAGTACTTC.

This chain joins TRBV9 and TRBJ1-6, with unresolved D. Germline CDR1 SGDLS, CDR2 YYNGEE. The V and J ends lost 0 bases and 7 bases respectively, with 11 bases between them. This CDR3 has 15 residues. As DNA, the CDR3 is TGTGCCAGCAGCGTAGGTGTAGCGATCAATTCACCCCTCCACTTT. It yields the protein CASSVGVAINSPLHF.

This clone was observed a handful of times. This chain links TRBV10-3 with TRBJ2-1; possible D gene TRBD2, 5 bases. The CDR3 totals 13 residues. V was clipped by 4 bases and J by 6 bases, with 10 bases between them. Germline V gene lookup returns CDR1 ENHRY and CDR2 SYGVKD. The CDR3 DNA sequence: TGTGCCATCAGTGGGTTAACTAGCAATGAGCAGTTCTTC. Protein sequence: CAISGLTSNEQFF.

The genes are TRBV7-9 and TRBJ2-5, with D maybe TRBD2 (5 bases). There are 14 residues in the CDR3. Per the germline V gene, CDR1 is SEHNR and CDR2 is FQNEAQ (reference sequence). V was cut by 4 bases and J by 1 base, with 10 bases left in between. The DNA of the CDR3 is TGTGCCAGCAGCTCCGGGGATGGCCAAGAGACCCAGTACTTC. Amino acid sequence: CASSSGDGQETQYF.

This clone is a singleton in its sample. The chain has TRBV5-5 and TRBJ2-7, with a possible D match to TRBD1 (5 bases). Trimming took 1 base from V and 4 from J, leaving 12 bases between them. The CDR3 totals 14 residues. Per germline, CDR1 SGHKS and CDR2 YYEKEE (reference sequence). In nucleotides, the CDR3 is TGTGCCAGCAGCTTGTCGGCAGGACAATACGAGCAGTACTTC. Translating it yields CASSLSAGQYEQYF.

This clone was picked up one time. The rearrangement links TRBV11-3 to TRBJ2-2; D ambiguous. The CDR3 has 16 amino acids. The V gene's germline CDR1 is SGHNT and CDR2 YENEEA. The V and J ends lost 4 bases and 1 base respectively, with 13 bases between them. CDR3 DNA: TGTGCCAGCAGCTCCGCGAGGCTGCTGAACACCGGGGAGCTGTTTTTT. This encodes CASSSARLLNTGELFF. Combining the CDR3 with reference TRBV11-3 and TRBJ2-2 gives the whole variable domain EAGVVQSPRYKIIEKKQPVAFWCNPISGHNTLYWYLQNLGQGPELLIRYENEEAVDDSQLPKDRFSAERLKGVDSTLKIQPAELGDSAVYLCASSSARLLNTGELFFGEGSRLTVL.

V is TRBV5-1 and J is TRBJ2-3; D may be TRBD2 (6 bases). The CDR3 spans 16 residues. Trimming stripped 4 bases from V and 2 bases from J, with 17 bases between. CDR1 is SGHRS and CDR2 is YFSETQ in the germline V gene. The CDR3 here is CASSDETGDPTDTQYF. The CDR3, as DNA: TGCGCCAGCAGCGATGAGACGGGAGATCCCACAGATACGCAGTATTTT.

The chain carries TRBV2 and TRBJ2-7, with 8 bases matching TRBD2. Germline values: CDR1 SNHLY, CDR2 FYNNEI. CDR3 length equals 15 residues. Trimming took 2 bases from V and 4 from J; bases not matched to a gene: 7. The CDR3 spells CASSESTSESYEQYF. The CDR3 DNA reads as TGTGCCAGCAGTGAATCGACTAGCGAGTCTTACGAGCAGTACTTC.

V usage is TRBV11-2 and J usage is TRBJ1-3, with D perhaps matching TRBD1 (5 bases). The CDR3 covers 14 residues. The germline gives CDR1 SGHAT, CDR2 FQNNGV. V was pared by 6 bases and J by 9 bases, with 18 bases between. The DNA for the CDR3 is TGTGCCAGCAGTTCGATCCGGACCGGGGGCACCATATATTTT. It specifies CASSSIRTGGTIYF.